Listed here are 16 T cell receptor beta chains from one sample, sequenced in a study of T-cell reconstitution after alpha-beta-depleted transplantation in children. The TCRbeta library incorporated unique molecular identifiers. TCRdb reanalysed the PCR reads using MiXCR and keeps one entry per CDR3 protein. The profile shows roughly 500,000 distinct CDR3 sequences, about 10% of them singletons. The sample was PBMCs, taken before TCRalphabeta/CD19-depleted stem cell transplant. These receptors were obtained from a child aged 2 to 9 with inherited bone marrow failure, due to receive a stem cell transplant.

The chain carries TRBV5-1 and TRBJ1-1; D is possibly TRBD1 (5 bases). Germline loops: CDR1 SGHRS, CDR2 YFSETQ. The V and J ends lost 6 bases and 0 bases respectively, with 21 bases between them. This CDR3 contains 17 residues. The DNA for the CDR3 is TGCGCCAGCACCCCGTGGGGCAGATCCGGGATGAACACTGAAGCTTTCTTT. Protein product: CASTPWGRSGMNTEAFF.

This clonotype showed up many times. The chain has TRBV12-3 or TRBV12-4 and TRBJ2-3, with TRBD1 matching over 8 bases. Unmatched junction bases numbered 9, after V lost 6 bases and J lost 4 bases. The CDR3 sequence is 15 residues long. The CDR3 bases are TGTGCCAGCAGGAGAGCAGGGGGCCGTGCAGATACGCAGTATTTT. This sequence encodes CASRRAGGRADTQYF.

As regards this clonotype: This may be a read error: a much more frequent sequence differs by one nucleotide. The rearrangement joins TRBV5-1 to TRBJ1-1, with D hard to call. This CDR3 spans 15 amino acids. CDR1 is SGHRS and CDR2 is YFSETQ in the germline V gene. The CDR3 loop reads CVSSLSGLTNTEAFF. CDR3 nucleotides: TGCGTCAGCAGCTTGTCAGGCTTAACGAACACTGAAGCTTTCTTT.

As for this clonotype: Being one base from a much bigger clone, this may be a read error. The chain couples TRBV9 to TRBJ2-3; tentative D call: TRBD1 (7 bases). The CDR3 is 18 residues long. CDR1 and CDR2 from the germline V gene are SGDLS and YYNGEE. The CDR3 region has the DNA TGTACCAGCAGCGTAGGTCGGGCAGGGGGGATATACACAGATACGCAGTATTTT. This sequence encodes CTSSVGRAGGIYTDTQYF.

This clonotype was detected many times. This chain uses TRBV7-2 with TRBJ2-7; 7 nucleotides agree with TRBD1. CDR3 length: 17 amino acids. The germline V gene has CDR1 SGHTA and CDR2 FQGNSA. The ends lost 5 bases at V and 3 bases at J; junction bases unmatched: 16. The CDR3 spells CASSTQITGALFYEQYF. CDR3 coding DNA: TGTGCCAGCAGCACCCAAATCACAGGGGCACTATTCTACGAGCAGTACTTC.

This clonotype was detected ten times or more. CDR3 amino acids: CASSQDEGGSNEKLFF. Written as DNA, the CDR3 is TGCGCCAGCAGCCAAGATGAAGGGGGGTCTAATGAAAAACTGTTTTTT. V usage is TRBV4-3 and J usage is TRBJ1-4; possibly TRBD1 for D (6 bases). The germline V gene encodes CDR1 LGHNA and CDR2 YSLEER. The CDR3 extends over 16 amino acids. V was pared by 0 bases and J by 3 bases, with 11 bases between.

This clonotype was observed many times. The chain recombines TRBV25-1 with TRBJ1-5, with a weak D call TRBD1 (6 bases). CDR1 is MGHDK, CDR2 SYGVNS, per germline. V was clipped by 5 bases and J by 6 bases, with 14 bases between them. The CDR3 runs to 14 residues. Written as DNA, the CDR3 is TGTGCCAGCAGTTTTGGGGAAGGGGGTCAGCCCCAGCATTTT. This gives the protein CASSFGEGGQPQHF.

This chain connects TRBV5-4 to TRBJ2-1, with TRBD2 matching over 7 bases. This CDR3 region has 15 residues. J gave up 4 bases and V 3 bases, and 7 bases lay outside the gene matches. In germline, CDR1 is SGHNT, CDR2 YYREEE (reference sequence). The chain's CDR3 is CASSSLREPYNEQFF. CDR3 sequence (DNA): TGTGCCAGCAGCTCCCTGCGGGAGCCATACAATGAGCAGTTCTTC.

This clonotype appeared a few times. V gene TRBV29-1 combines with J gene TRBJ2-7; D ambiguous. The germline V gene has CDR1 SQVTM and CDR2 ANQGSEA. This CDR3 has 12 residues. The ends were cut back, 4 bases at V and 2 bases at J, with 9 bases in the middle. The CDR3 DNA reads TGCAGCGTTGTTCGCGGACCCTACGAGCAGTACTTC. Protein product: CSVVRGPYEQYF.

The rearrangement links TRBV9 to TRBJ2-7; the D gene is possibly TRBD2 (5 bases). The CDR3 has 15 amino acids. Germline assignment: CDR1 SGDLS and CDR2 YYNGEE. V lost 1 base and J lost 4, with 15 bases in between. The DNA for the CDR3 is TGTGCCAGCAGCGTATCGGACTCGATCCTTTACGAGCAGTACTTC. Its protein is CASSVSDSILYEQYF.

This clonotype appeared many times. V gene TRBV10-3 combines with J gene TRBJ2-7, with 7 bases aligning to TRBD1. The trim removed 3 bases at V and 5 bases at J, leaving 4 bases unmatched. Germline CDR1 is ENHRY and CDR2 is SYGVKD. The CDR3 loop spans 13 amino acids. The DNA for the CDR3 is TGTGCCATCAGTGAACAGGGGTTCGACGAGCAGTACTTC. As protein: CAISEQGFDEQYF.

This clonotype has a count of ten or more. The chain joins TRBV5-1 to TRBJ2-2; TRBD1 agrees at 10 bases. Germline CDR1 SGHRS, CDR2 YFSETQ. The CDR3 loop spans 16 amino acids. J was trimmed by 3 bases and V by 4 bases; bases with no gene match: 6. In DNA form, the CDR3 reads TGCGCCAGCAGCCTGGGGACAGGGGCCTACACCGGGGAGCTGTTTTTT. Translating it yields CASSLGTGAYTGELFF.

This clonotype was found many times. The chain is built from TRBV7-9 and TRBJ2-7; D perhaps matches TRBD2 (6 bases). The germline gives CDR1 SEHNR, CDR2 FQNEAQ (reference sequence). The V end was cut by 5 bases, the J end by 0 bases, with 14 bases between. The CDR3 contains 15 residues. CDR3 sequence (DNA): TGTGCCAGCAGCCCCTCGGGGGAGCGCTCCTACGAGCAGTACTTC. The encoded protein is CASSPSGERSYEQYF.

This clonotype was detected many times. The chain joins TRBV14 to TRBJ2-2; D possibly matches TRBD1 or TRBD2 (6 bases each). V lost 0 bases and J 9 bases, leaving 14 bases between the germline ends. This CDR3 contains 15 residues. Germline loops: CDR1 SGHDN, CDR2 FVKESK. The CDR3, as DNA: TGTGCCAGCAGCCAAGATCATCGGGGGCGGAGGGAGCTGTTTTTT. Translating it yields CASSQDHRGRRELFF.

This clonotype was seen repeatedly, ten times or more. This CDR3 reads CASSDLVAGTTGELFF. As DNA, the CDR3 is TGTGCCAGCAGCGATCTGGTAGCGGGTACCACCGGGGAGCTGTTTTTT. The chain recombines TRBV2 with TRBJ2-2, with TRBD2 matching 7 bases. The germline V gene encodes CDR1 SNHLY and CDR2 FYNNEI. The CDR3 extends over 16 amino acids. V dropped 6 bases and J dropped 4; count of bases not matched to a gene: 11.

This clonotype was observed many times. This chain joins TRBV20-1 and TRBJ2-7; TRBD1 might be the D (6 bases). This CDR3 has 15 amino acids. Germline V gene sequence: CDR1 DFQATT, CDR2 SNEGSKA (reference sequence). The V end lost 2 bases, the J end lost 0 bases, and 14 bases lay between the germline ends. CDR3 protein: CSARPPRDISYEQYF. As DNA, the CDR3 is TGCAGTGCTAGACCACCCCGGGACATCTCCTACGAGCAGTACTTC.